This T cell receptor beta chain was retrieved from a study of shared clonotypes between healthy human individuals. Findings and caveats of the study: The four-donor shared clonotypes exceeded non-shared clonotypes in generation probability, with non-shared ones scoring lower. Blood alone was sampled, and tissue repertoires likely differ. Donor clonotype sharing was expected to depend on sequencing depth. Around 5.4% of naive CD4 clonotypes were common to several donors.

Details on this clone: No antigen is known for it.

This CDR3 has 16 amino acids. J was trimmed by 4 bases and V by 0 bases; bases with no gene match: 6. The germline V gene encodes CDR1 SGHRS and CDR2 YFSETQ. Clones were sequenced by immunoSEQ multiplex PCR, and TCRdb holds only the in-frame ones, with some missing. The sample lists about 2 million clones, roughly 94% occurring once. The clonotype originates from a young man in good health. The source material was naive CD4+ T cells sorted from blood. Subset described: CD45RA+ positively selected. The chain carries TRBV5-1 and TRBJ2-1; TRBD2 matches at 8 bases. In nucleotides, the CDR3 is TGCGCCAGCAGCTTGGTAGTAGCGGGGTCATACAATGAGCAGTTCTTC. Protein: CASSLVVAGSYNEQFF.